This paragraph covers one T cell receptor beta chain sequence. Its binding antigen is unknown. No qualities accompany the bases; no much larger clone lies one base away. Survey-level sequencing on the immunoSEQ platform was used to profile TCR beta chain repertoires. The published analysis was carried out like this. CDR3 amino acid length spectratypes and V-J pairing frequencies were compared, and repertoire diversity was measured with the inverse Simpson index. Clonotypes specific to SARS-CoV-2, CMV, influenza A and EBV were annotated by matching TCR beta CDR3 sequences against VDJdb. The clones in this table, taken by TCRdb from immuneACCESS, are in-frame only. Not every clone is retained; where verified, under half of the shortfall comes from an unresolved V gene, and the cause of the rest is unknown. V and J calls and clone size follow that table, whereas D and trimming were derived from the DNA. For this sample the table gives some 48,000 clones, of which over 85% were detected only once. The ten largest clones capture around 10% of the sample.

The data were taken from a study (dated by TCRdb to the early 2020s). Study-level results and caveats: Further investigation, including longitudinal sampling and assessment of a control group, is stated by the authors to be required.

PBMCs were isolated from peripheral blood, and TCR beta sequencing was performed on genomic DNA from unsorted PBMCs. Taken from the germline V gene, the CDR1 and CDR2 loops are ENHRY and SYGVKD. V is trimmed back by 4 bases and J by 0 bases, and the junction contains 7 bases that no gene match accounts for. The CDR3 covers 16 residues, taking in both the cysteine and the phenylalanine. The retained sequence is limited to the CDR3, 48 bases, with the frame set at the first base. The chain is encoded by TRBV10-3 joined to TRBJ1-1; TRBD1 fits 8 bases in the junction. This sequence was found in a man aged 40-55 years with rheumatoid arthritis. Sample: PBMCs. The base sequence is TGTGCCATCAGTGGCGGGACAGGACAATTGAACACTGAAGCTTTCTTT. This codes for CAISGGTGQLNTEAFF.